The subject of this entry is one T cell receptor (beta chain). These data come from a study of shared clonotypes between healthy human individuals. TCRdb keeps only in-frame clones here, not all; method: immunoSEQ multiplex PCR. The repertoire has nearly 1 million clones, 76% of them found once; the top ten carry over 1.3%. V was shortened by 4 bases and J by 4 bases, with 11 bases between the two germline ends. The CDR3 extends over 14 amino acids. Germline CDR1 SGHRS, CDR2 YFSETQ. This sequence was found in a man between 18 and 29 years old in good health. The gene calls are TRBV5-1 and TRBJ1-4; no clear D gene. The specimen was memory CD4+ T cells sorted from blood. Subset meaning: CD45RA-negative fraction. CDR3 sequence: CASSLPGLNEKLFF. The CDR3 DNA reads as TGCGCCAGCAGCCTACCGGGCCTTAATGAAAAACTGTTTTTT.